The 11 T cell receptor beta chains presented below share a single source sample, sequenced in a study of early T cells in non-severe SARS-CoV-2 infection. TCRdb recomputed calls from the 5' RACE reads with MiXCR, one row per CDR3 protein. The table lists tens of thousands of distinct CDR3 sequences, roughly 5.7% of them singletons. The sequencing input was whole blood. These receptor sequences come from an adult who was a healthcare worker with PCR-confirmed SARS-CoV-2 infection or an uninfected control (not recorded which).

This clonotype occurred a few times. This chain uses TRBV5-4 with TRBJ2-2; tentatively, D is TRBD2 (7 bases). Germline assignment: CDR1 SGHNT and CDR2 YYREEE (reference sequence). CDR3 length equals 13 residues. Trimming took off 3 bases at V and 10 bases at J, with 13 bases between the two ends. For the CDR3, the DNA is TGTGCCAGCAGCTGGGGGGGCAGGGCGGAGCTGTTTTTT. Protein: CASSWGGRAELFF.

The CDR3 region is CASRTGASEETQYF. The CDR3 DNA is TGTGCCAGCAGAACCGGGGCTAGCGAAGAGACCCAGTACTTC. The rearrangement joins TRBV2 to TRBJ2-5; tentatively, D is TRBD2 (6 bases). Germline V gives CDR1 SNHLY, CDR2 FYNNEI. V lost 6 bases and J 3 bases, leaving 14 bases between the germline ends. The CDR3 has 14 amino acids.

This clonotype occurred many times. V and J are TRBV25-1 and TRBJ1-4; a possible D gene is TRBD1 (5 bases). The CDR3 contains 14 residues. Trimming stripped 3 bases from V and 0 bases from J, with 5 bases between. CDR1 MGHDK and CDR2 SYGVNS come from the germline V gene. CDR3 sequence: CASSDRATNEKLFF. The CDR3 DNA is TGTGCCAGCAGTGACAGGGCAACTAATGAAAAACTGTTTTTT.

This chain connects TRBV28 to TRBJ1-3; TRBD1 might be the D (5 bases). The CDR3 extends over 14 amino acids. Germline loops: CDR1 MDHEN, CDR2 SYDVKM. The V and J ends lost 7 bases and 4 bases respectively, with 14 bases between them. CDR3 amino acids: CASTKGPSGNTIYF. In nucleotides, the CDR3 is TGTGCCAGCACTAAGGGACCGAGCGGAAACACCATATATTTT.

The genes are TRBV20-1 and TRBJ2-2; no firm D call. V was pared by 5 bases and J by 2 bases, with 3 bases between. The CDR3 is 11 residues long. Germline values: CDR1 DFQATT, CDR2 SNEGSKA (reference sequence). The CDR3 bases are TGCAGTGCTGGTAACACCGGGGAGCTGTTTTTT. The encoded protein is CSAGNTGELFF.

V is TRBV7-6 and J is TRBJ2-5; 7 bases fit TRBD2. Trimming cost V 5 bases and J 7 bases; bases outside gene matches: 10. Germline V CDR1 and CDR2: SGHVS, FNYEAQ. The CDR3 covers 14 residues. This CDR3 reads CASSPTGGYGTQYF. CDR3 in DNA: TGTGCCAGCAGCCCAACCGGGGGGTACGGGACCCAGTACTTC.

This clonotype was found many times. The chain joins TRBV29-1 to TRBJ2-2; D gene ambiguous. V dropped 3 bases and J dropped 5 bases, with 7 bases sitting between them. CDR3 length equals 12 residues. Germline CDR1 SQVTM, CDR2 ANQGSEA. CDR3 residues: CSVDTGTGELFF. As DNA, the CDR3 is TGCAGCGTTGATACGGGTACCGGGGAGCTGTTTTTT.

J is TRBJ2-3 and V is TRBV20-1, with D unresolved. Trimming took 6 bases from V and 2 from J, leaving 12 bases between them. Germline V lookup: CDR1 DFQATT, CDR2 SNEGSKA (reference sequence). The CDR3 spans 13 residues. The CDR3 DNA sequence: TGCAGTGCCCTTCTAGGAGCCACAGATACGCAGTATTTT. This sequence encodes CSALLGATDTQYF.

This clonotype occurred many times. The chain combines TRBV4-2 with TRBJ2-2; perhaps TRBD2 as D (6 bases). The CDR3 is made up of 17 amino acids. The ends were cut back, 1 base at V and 0 bases at J, with 12 bases in the middle. The germline V gene has CDR1 LGHNA and CDR2 YNFKEQ. This CDR3 reads CASSQAGWEANTGELFF. The CDR3 DNA reads TGTGCCAGCAGCCAAGCAGGGTGGGAGGCGAACACCGGGGAGCTGTTTTTT.

The V and J genes are TRBV24-1 and TRBJ2-7; D remains unclear. The germline CDR1 and CDR2 sequences are KGHDR and SFDVKD. Trimming shortened V by 5 bases and J by 0 bases, and 7 bases separated the two germline ends. The length of the CDR3 is 13 residues. The CDR3 DNA follows: TGTGCCACCAGTGGAGACACCTCCTACGAGCAGTACTTC. This codes for CATSGDTSYEQYF.

A note on this clonotype: A much larger clone differs by one base, so this may be a read error. The chain has TRBV28 and TRBJ2-7, with TRBD2 matching 7 bases. This CDR3 region has 12 residues. Germline V gene lookup returns CDR1 MDHEN and CDR2 SYDVKM. CDR3 DNA sequence: TGTGCCAGCAGTCCCAGCGGGATTCAGCAGAACTTC. Amino acids: CASSPSGIQQNF.